Following are 14 T cell receptor beta chains from one sample sequenced in a study of T-cell reconstitution after alpha-beta-depleted transplantation in children. Unique molecular identifiers were used in preparing the TCRbeta library. TCRdb recomputed calls from the PCR reads with MiXCR, one row per CDR3 protein. The table lists some 120,000 distinct CDR3 sequences, about 9.9% of them singletons. The source was PBMCs, mostly from graft donor cells, collected 180 days after TCRalphabeta/CD19-depleted stem cell transplant. Receptors were obtained from a girl in the first two years of life who had a stem cell transplant for combined immunodeficiency, so the T cells may come from the graft donor.

This clonotype has a handful of counts. The gene calls are TRBV10-3 and TRBJ2-7, with D hard to call. The CDR3 loop spans 15 amino acids. Per germline, CDR1 ENHRY and CDR2 SYGVKD. V was clipped by 3 bases and J by 0 bases, with 12 bases between them. CDR3 DNA sequence: TGTGCCATCAGTGAACGGGCGGAAAGCTCCTACGAGCAGTACTTC. Its translation is CAISERAESSYEQYF.

The chain joins TRBV5-1 to TRBJ2-3, with no clear D. Trimming took 5 bases from V and 4 from J, leaving 17 bases between them. The germline gives CDR1 SGHRS, CDR2 YFSETQ. CDR3 length: 15 amino acids. CDR3 bases: TGCGCCAGCAGGAGAGAAATAAGGACCCCAGATACGCAGTATTTT. It translates to CASRREIRTPDTQYF.

The CDR3: CAISALAETYEQYF. DNA of the CDR3: TGTGCCATCAGTGCACTAGCGGAAACCTACGAGCAGTACTTC. The chain couples TRBV10-3 to TRBJ2-7; 8 nucleotides align to TRBD2. Germline V gives CDR1 ENHRY, CDR2 SYGVKD. The CDR3 runs to 14 residues. The V segment lost 4 bases and the J segment 2 bases; nucleotides outside the gene matches: 4.

This clonotype has more than one count but fewer than ten. DNA of the CDR3: TGTGCCAGCAGTTTGGGGAGGGTTTACCTGCGGACCTATGGCTACACCTTC. Its protein product is CASSLGRVYLRTYGYTF. This rearrangement joins TRBV12-3 or TRBV12-4 to TRBJ1-2; no firm D call. The CDR3 contains 17 residues. V lost 3 bases and J 4 bases, leaving 21 bases between the germline ends.

This clonotype was seen ten or more times. The chain uses TRBV5-5 and TRBJ2-7; 9 bases align to TRBD1. V lost 7 bases to trimming and J lost 3 bases; unmatched junction nucleotides: 5. Germline V gives CDR1 SGHKS, CDR2 YYEKEE (reference sequence). The CDR3 is 13 residues long. This CDR3 is CASLPDRGYEQYF. CDR3 in DNA: TGTGCCAGCCTACCGGACAGGGGCTACGAGCAGTACTTC.

This clonotype was observed at least ten times. The V and J genes are TRBV10-3 and TRBJ2-7; D tentatively fits TRBD1 or TRBD2 (5 bases each). Germline values: CDR1 ENHRY, CDR2 SYGVKD. Trimming pared 4 bases from V and 0 bases from J, leaving 13 bases between. The CDR3 is 15 residues long. The CDR3 loop is CAISGGRESSYEQYF. In DNA, the CDR3 is TGTGCCATCAGTGGGGGCAGGGAGAGCTCCTACGAGCAGTACTTC.

This chain joins TRBV10-3 and TRBJ2-7; the match to TRBD1 covers 9 bases. V shed 5 bases and J 3 bases; nucleotides not matched to a gene: 11. The germline V gene encodes CDR1 ENHRY and CDR2 SYGVKD. The CDR3 spans 16 residues. The CDR3 coding sequence is TGTGCCATCAGTCCATCAGACAGGGGGACCCTCTACGAGCAGTACTTC. It specifies CAISPSDRGTLYEQYF.

This clonotype was counted a few times. The gene calls are TRBV10-3 and TRBJ2-1, with TRBD1 as a possible D gene (6 bases). Trimming pared 6 bases from V and 3 bases from J, leaving 15 bases between. CDR3 length: 15 amino acids. Germline CDR1 and CDR2: ENHRY and SYGVKD. The CDR3 loop reads CAISPTGTLYNEQFF. DNA of the CDR3: TGTGCCATCAGCCCCACCGGGACACTCTACAATGAGCAGTTCTTC.

This sequence joins TRBV20-1 and TRBJ2-1; D unclear. V was cut by 3 bases and J by 9 bases, with 9 bases left in between. There are 11 residues in the CDR3. From germline, CDR1 is DFQATT and CDR2 SNEGSKA (reference sequence). CDR3 sequence: CSASVQAEQFF. CDR3 DNA sequence: TGCAGTGCTAGCGTTCAGGCTGAGCAGTTCTTC.

This clonotype has a handful of counts. V and J are TRBV4-3 and TRBJ2-1; TRBD2 matches at 11 bases. CDR1 and CDR2 from the germline V gene are LGHNA and YSLEER. CDR3 length: 17 residues. Trimming removed 1 base from V and 5 bases from J; junction bases left unmatched: 7. Here the CDR3 DNA reads TGCGCCAGCAGCCAAGCTTTTCTAGCGGGAGGCCACAATGAGCAGTTCTTC. Its translation is CASSQAFLAGGHNEQFF.

This chain uses TRBV10-3 with TRBJ2-1, with 7 bases matching TRBD2. Germline V gene data show CDR1 as ENHRY and CDR2 as SYGVKD. The CDR3 is 15 amino acids. After removal of 6 bases from V and 0 bases from J, the junction contained 5 bases not matched to a gene. The chain's CDR3 is CAISTSESSYNEQFF. DNA of the CDR3: TGTGCCATCAGCACTAGCGAGAGCTCCTACAATGAGCAGTTCTTC.

V usage is TRBV18 and J usage is TRBJ2-7; the match to TRBD1 covers 9 bases. This CDR3 is built from 14 residues. The trim removed 8 bases at V and 1 base at J, leaving 6 bases unmatched. The germline CDR1 and CDR2 sequences are KGHSH and LQKENI. CDR3 in DNA: TGTGCCAGCCGACGACAGGGGGTATCCTACGAGCAGTACTTC. Amino acids: CASRRQGVSYEQYF.

This clonotype has ten or more counts. CDR3 loop: CASTTVFDEQFF. Written as DNA, the CDR3 is TGCGCCAGCACAACCGTATTCGATGAGCAGTTCTTC. J is TRBJ2-1 and V is TRBV5-1; D not certain. V was cut by 6 bases and J by 8 bases, with 12 bases left in between. CDR3 length equals 12 residues. Germline values: CDR1 SGHRS, CDR2 YFSETQ. The full variable domain, in which reference TRBV5-1 and TRBJ2-1 provide the parts outside the CDR3, is KAGVTQTPRYLIKTRGQQVTLSCSPISGHRSVSWYQQTPGQGLQFLFEYFSETQRNKGNFPGRFSGRQFSNSRSEMNVSTLELGDSALYLCASTTVFDEQFFGPGTRLTVL.

The J gene is TRBJ2-2, the V gene TRBV30; D call uncertain. The CDR3 covers 13 residues. The germline V gene has CDR1 GTSNPN and CDR2 SVGIG (reference sequence). The V end was cut by 2 bases, the J end by 1 base, with 5 bases between. CDR3: CAWSWENTGELFF. CDR3 nucleotide sequence: TGTGCCTGGAGTTGGGAGAACACCGGGGAGCTGTTTTTT.